The 20 T cell receptor beta chains in this list originate from one sample, sequenced in a study of beta chain features in type 1 diabetes. What was sequenced were expressed TCRB transcripts, since all of the isolated RNA had been reverse transcribed. The assay was immunoSEQ multiplex PCR, and TCRdb's table has in-frame clones only and misses some. Of 120,000 to 150,000 clones in the sample, about 7.1% were seen once. Sequenced material: central memory CD4+ T cells from blood. Receptors were obtained from a woman in her twenties or thirties in good health.

The sample holds a few counts of this clone. The rearrangement joins TRBV11-2 to TRBJ2-5; a weak D match, TRBD1 (5 bases). Germline V CDR1 and CDR2: SGHAT, FQNNGV. The CDR3 loop spans 13 amino acids. V lost 4 bases and J 4 bases, leaving 10 bases between the germline ends. The DNA for the CDR3 is TGTGCCAGCAGCTCCCAGGGTCGAGAGACCCAGTACTTC. Protein: CASSSQGRETQYF. The full variable domain, completed using reference TRBV11-2 and TRBJ2-5, is EAGVAQSPRYKIIEKRQSVAFWCNPISGHATLYWYQQILGQGPKLLIQFQNNGVVDDSQLPKDRFSAERLKGVDSTLKIQPAKLEDSAVYLCASSSQGRETQYFGPGTRLLVL.

This clone was seen only a few times. The chain employs TRBV4-2 and TRBJ2-6, with a tentative D call TRBD2 (6 bases). The CDR3 is 18 amino acids. V was trimmed by 4 bases and J by 1 base, leaving 17 bases between them. Looked up from germline, CDR1 is LGHNA and CDR2 is YNFKEQ. The CDR3 DNA is TGTGCCAGCAGCCCCCTGGGGTGGAGGGCATCTGGGGCCAACGTCCTGACTTTC. It is translated as CASSPLGWRASGANVLTF.

The chain couples TRBV30 to TRBJ2-1; 8 nucleotides line up with TRBD2. The CDR3 runs to 13 residues. The J segment lost 7 bases and the V segment lost 3 bases, leaving 5 bases of the junction unmatched. Germline loops: CDR1 GTSNPN, CDR2 SVGIG (reference sequence). DNA for the CDR3: TGTGCCTGGAGAGAGCTAGCGGGTAATGAGCAGTTCTTC. It is translated as CAWRELAGNEQFF.

This clone was counted between two and nine times. The chain recombines TRBV11-2 with TRBJ1-5, with D possibly TRBD1 on 5 matching bases. The CDR3 extends over 17 amino acids. CDR1 and CDR2 (germline): SGHAT, FQNNGV. V shed 0 bases and J shed 4 bases, with 16 bases lying between them. The CDR3 spells CASSLEAGTWRNQPQHF. The DNA for the CDR3 is TGTGCCAGCAGCTTAGAGGCCGGGACTTGGAGGAATCAGCCCCAGCATTTT. Full variable domain (outside the CDR3, taken from reference TRBV11-2 and TRBJ1-5): EAGVAQSPRYKIIEKRQSVAFWCNPISGHATLYWYQQILGQGPKLLIQFQNNGVVDDSQLPKDRFSAERLKGVDSTLKIQPAKLEDSAVYLCASSLEAGTWRNQPQHFGDGTRLSIL.

This clone was counted a few times. V and J are TRBV7-3 and TRBJ2-2, with TRBD1 as a possible D gene (7 bases). Germline V gene sequence: CDR1 SGHTA, CDR2 FQGTGA. The CDR3 spans 15 residues. V was cut by 2 bases and J by 7 bases, with 14 bases left in between. The CDR3 loop reads CASSLSSGGGGELFF. The DNA of the CDR3 is TGTGCCAGCAGCTTATCGTCAGGGGGAGGCGGGGAGCTGTTTTTT.

The chain has TRBV7-2 and TRBJ1-5; possibly TRBD1 for D (6 bases). This CDR3 region has 16 residues. Trimming pared 1 base from V and 3 bases from J, leaving 13 bases between. Germline assignment: CDR1 SGHTA and CDR2 FQGNSA. CDR3 sequence reads: CASSLVVGQHNQPQHF. CDR3 DNA sequence: TGTGCCAGCAGCTTAGTTGTAGGACAGCACAATCAGCCCCAGCATTTT.

This clone was detected a few times. The chain employs TRBV5-1 and TRBJ2-3, with 7 nucleotides matching TRBD1. After removal of 2 bases from V and 4 bases from J, the junction contained 4 bases not matched to a gene. The CDR3 consists of 14 residues. Germline V gives CDR1 SGHRS, CDR2 YFSETQ. DNA for the CDR3: TGCGCCAGCAGCTTAGGGGGCGAGGCAGATACGCAGTATTTT. Protein: CASSLGGEADTQYF.

This clone was picked up a small number of times. The CDR3: CASSSGGHIQYF. The CDR3 DNA follows: TGTGCCAGCAGTTCAGGGGGCCACATTCAGTACTTC. The chain couples TRBV6-5 to TRBJ2-4, with 8 nucleotides matching TRBD1. With 4 bases clipped from V and 8 bases from J, the junction kept 1 base outside the gene matches. The CDR3 has 12 amino acids. Germline assignment: CDR1 MNHEY and CDR2 SVGAGI.

This clone was counted ten times or more. The rearrangement uses TRBV7-9 and TRBJ2-5, with 8 bases identical to TRBD2. The germline V gene encodes CDR1 SEHNR and CDR2 FQNEAQ (reference sequence). Trimming cost V 4 bases and J 4 bases; bases outside gene matches: 14. The CDR3 consists of 17 residues. CDR3 loop: CASSSPGGGRQGETQYF. DNA for the CDR3: TGTGCCAGCAGCTCCCCCGGTGGCGGGAGGCAAGGAGAGACCCAGTACTTC.

This clone was seen at least ten times. The genes are TRBV18 and TRBJ2-5, with 9 bases matching TRBD1. The germline gives CDR1 KGHSH, CDR2 LQKENI. The junction had 3 bases not matched to a gene; V was cut back by 8 bases and J by 2 bases. This CDR3 contains 13 residues. CDR3 loop: CASKGTGQETQYF. In DNA, the CDR3 is TGTGCCAGCAAGGGGACAGGGCAAGAGACCCAGTACTTC.

V usage is TRBV11-3 and J usage is TRBJ2-1; possibly TRBD1 for D (6 bases). Germline V gene sequence: CDR1 SGHNT, CDR2 YENEEA. This CDR3 contains 15 residues. With 1 base removed from V and 3 bases from J, the gap between germline ends came to 10 bases. The DNA for the CDR3 is TGTGCCAGCAGCTTAGCGGGGACAAACTACAATGAGCAGTTCTTC. Translation: CASSLAGTNYNEQFF.

This clone was detected many times. The V call is TRBV9, the J call TRBJ1-5, with D possibly being TRBD1 (6 bases). The V and J ends lost 3 bases and 7 bases respectively, with 17 bases between them. Germline assignment: CDR1 SGDLS and CDR2 YYNGEE. CDR3 length: 15 residues. CDR3 sequence reads: CASSAAPGEGQPQHF. CDR3 in DNA: TGTGCCAGCAGCGCCGCCCCAGGGGAAGGGCAGCCCCAGCATTTT. Variable domain in full (rest from reference TRBV9 and TRBJ1-5): DSGVTQTPKHLITATGQRVTLRCSPRSGDLSVYWYQQSLDQGLQFLIQYYNGEERAKGNILERFSAQQFPDLHSELNLSSLELGDSALYFCASSAAPGEGQPQHFGDGTRLSIL.

V usage is TRBV5-1 and J usage is TRBJ2-2; 8 nucleotides match TRBD2. CDR3 length: 18 residues. The germline CDR1 and CDR2 sequences are SGHRS and YFSETQ. V shed 2 bases and J 0 bases; nucleotides not matched to a gene: 9. The CDR3 region has the DNA TGCGCCAGCAGCTTCGGACTAGCTGAAAGCGCGAACACCGGGGAGCTGTTTTTT. It codes for CASSFGLAESANTGELFF. The variable domain in full, with the rest retrieved from reference TRBV5-1 and TRBJ2-2, is KAGVTQTPRYLIKTRGQQVTLSCSPISGHRSVSWYQQTPGQGLQFLFEYFSETQRNKGNFPGRFSGRQFSNSRSEMNVSTLELGDSALYLCASSFGLAESANTGELFFGEGSRLTVL.

V gene TRBV18 combines with J gene TRBJ2-7; unclear D gene. Germline V lookup: CDR1 KGHSH, CDR2 LQKENI. Trimming left V 3 bases short and J 1 base short, with 7 bases between. The CDR3 sequence is 13 residues long. Here the CDR3 DNA reads TGTGCCAGCTCACCGACACCTTCCTACGAGCAGTACTTC. Amino acid sequence: CASSPTPSYEQYF.

The chain links TRBV28 to TRBJ2-3; 9 bases agree with TRBD2. CDR1 and CDR2 (germline): MDHEN, SYDVKM. This CDR3 is built from 14 residues. With 2 bases clipped from V and 3 bases from J, the junction kept 0 bases outside the gene matches. The CDR3 protein is CASSLSGRTDTQYF. The CDR3 region has the DNA TGTGCCAGCAGTTTAAGCGGGAGGACAGATACGCAGTATTTT.

The rearrangement links TRBV9 to TRBJ2-1, with 11 bases fitting TRBD2. Trimming cost V 2 bases and J 2 bases; bases outside gene matches: 3. This CDR3 comprises 16 residues. Per the germline V gene, CDR1 is SGDLS and CDR2 is YYNGEE. CDR3 bases: TGTGCCAGCAGCGTTAGCGGGAGGGGACCCTACAATGAGCAGTTCTTC. Translation: CASSVSGRGPYNEQFF.

The rearrangement uses TRBV18 and TRBJ2-7, with TRBD2 matching 13 bases. V gave up 5 bases and J gave up 3 bases; unmatched junction bases: 7. The germline V gene has CDR1 KGHSH and CDR2 LQKENI. CDR3 length equals 16 residues. The chain's CDR3 is CASSALAGGLNYEQYF. The DNA for the CDR3 is TGTGCCAGCTCAGCACTAGCGGGAGGGCTGAACTACGAGCAGTACTTC.

The V call is TRBV30, the J call TRBJ2-3; TRBD2 is a possible D gene (5 bases). CDR3 length: 13 residues. V was trimmed by 5 bases and J by 1 base, leaving 10 bases between them. CDR1 and CDR2 (germline): GTSNPN, SVGIG (reference sequence). The CDR3 reads CAWGVSGTDTQYF. The CDR3 coding sequence is TGTGCCTGGGGGGTTAGCGGCACAGATACGCAGTATTTT.

The chain links TRBV28 to TRBJ1-5, with D hard to call. The CDR3 sequence is 12 residues long. Germline V gene sequence: CDR1 MDHEN, CDR2 SYDVKM. The V gene lost 2 bases and the J gene lost 4 bases, with 3 bases spanning the gap. CDR3 bases: TGTGCCAGCAGTTTACTAAATCAGCCCCAGCATTTT. Translation gives CASSLLNQPQHF.

This chain links TRBV7-9 with TRBJ2-1; TRBD2 aligns across 7 bases. Looked up from germline, CDR1 is SEHNR and CDR2 is FQNEAQ (reference sequence). This CDR3 spans 17 amino acids. J lost 0 bases, V lost 3 bases, and 8 bases had no gene match. This CDR3 is CASSFTLSGASYNEQFF. In DNA form, the CDR3 reads TGTGCCAGCAGCTTTACATTAAGCGGGGCCTCCTACAATGAGCAGTTCTTC.